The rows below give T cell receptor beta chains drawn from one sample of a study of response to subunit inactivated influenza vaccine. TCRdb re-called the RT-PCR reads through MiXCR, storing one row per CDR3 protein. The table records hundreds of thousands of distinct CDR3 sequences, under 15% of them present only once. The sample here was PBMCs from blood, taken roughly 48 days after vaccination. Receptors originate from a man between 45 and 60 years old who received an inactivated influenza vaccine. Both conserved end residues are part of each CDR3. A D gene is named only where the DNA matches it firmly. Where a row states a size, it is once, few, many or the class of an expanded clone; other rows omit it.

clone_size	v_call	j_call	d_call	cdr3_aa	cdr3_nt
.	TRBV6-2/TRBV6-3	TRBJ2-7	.	CASSYGPGHPYEQYF	TGTGCCAGCAGTTACGGCCCGGGACACCCCTACGAGCAGTACTTC
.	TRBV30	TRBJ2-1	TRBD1	CAWSVGQGGRQFF	TGTGCCTGGAGTGTTGGACAGGGGGGACGGCAGTTCTTC
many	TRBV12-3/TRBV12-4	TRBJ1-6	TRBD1	CASSPGQGNSPLHF	TGTGCCAGCAGCCCGGGACAGGGTAATTCACCCCTCCACTTT
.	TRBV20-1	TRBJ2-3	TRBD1	CSATDRGRITDTQYF	TGCAGTGCTACTGACAGGGGGCGAATCACAGATACGCAGTATTTT
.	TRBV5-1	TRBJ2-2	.	CASSFPENTGELFF	TGCGCCAGCAGCTTTCCAGAAAACACCGGGGAGCTGTTTTTT
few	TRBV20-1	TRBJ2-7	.	CSARVGQAGEQYF	TGCAGTGCTAGAGTTGGGCAGGCTGGCGAGCAGTACTTC
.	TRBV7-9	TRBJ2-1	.	CASSFPNEQFF	TGTGCCAGCAGCTTCCCCAATGAGCAGTTCTTC
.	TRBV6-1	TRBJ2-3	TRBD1	CASRAKGQSTDTQYF	TGTGCCAGCAGGGCAAAGGGACAGAGCACAGATACGCAGTATTTT
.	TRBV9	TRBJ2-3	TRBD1	CASSSRTGMVADTQYF	TGTGCCAGCAGCAGCCGGACAGGGATGGTCGCAGATACGCAGTATTTT
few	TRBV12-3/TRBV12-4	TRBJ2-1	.	CASSLNAYNEQFF	TGTGCCAGCAGTTTAAACGCCTACAATGAGCAGTTCTTC
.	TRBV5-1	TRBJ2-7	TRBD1	CASSTDRGPYEQYF	TGCGCCAGCAGCACGGACAGGGGACCCTACGAGCAGTACTTC
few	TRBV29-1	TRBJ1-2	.	CSAEGAGYGYTF	TGCAGCGCGGAGGGAGCGGGCTATGGCTACACCTTC
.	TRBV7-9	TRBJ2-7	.	CASSTPLRREQYF	TGTGCCAGCAGCACTCCGCTAAGGAGAGAGCAGTACTTC
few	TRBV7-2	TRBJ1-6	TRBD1	CASSHLWGQYSPLHF	TGTGCCAGCAGCCACTTATGGGGACAGTATTCACCCCTCCACTTT
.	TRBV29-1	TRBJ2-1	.	CSVEGDSQRSYNEQFF	TGCAGCGTTGAGGGGGACTCCCAGAGGTCCTACAATGAGCAGTTCTTC
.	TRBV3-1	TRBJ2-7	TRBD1	CASSQGTGGSEQYF	TGTGCCAGCAGCCAGGGGACAGGGGGAAGTGAGCAGTACTTC
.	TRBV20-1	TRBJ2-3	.	CSALDSGGGTDTQYF	TGCAGTGCCCTAGACTCGGGCGGTGGCACAGATACGCAGTATTTT
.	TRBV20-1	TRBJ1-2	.	CSARVIGYTF	TGCAGCGCCCGAGTAATTGGCTACACCTTC
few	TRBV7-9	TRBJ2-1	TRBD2	CASSLLSGGAYEQFF	TGTGCCAGCAGCCTACTTAGCGGGGGGGCCTATGAGCAGTTCTTC
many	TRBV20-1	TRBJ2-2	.	CSASVSGGGELFF	TGCAGTGCTAGTGTTTCCGGGGGCGGGGAGCTGTTTTTT
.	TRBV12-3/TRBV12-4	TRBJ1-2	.	CASSLEGVYGYTF	TGTGCCAGCAGTTTAGAAGGGGTCTATGGCTACACCTTC
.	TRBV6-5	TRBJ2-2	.	CASSYVVIGGELFF	TGTGCCAGCAGTTACGTCGTAATCGGCGGGGAGCTGTTTTTT
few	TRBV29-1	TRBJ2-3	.	CSVVVTSSTDTQYF	TGCAGCGTTGTGGTAACCTCTAGCACAGATACGCAGTATTTT
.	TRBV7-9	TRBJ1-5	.	CASSWGESLSNQPQHF	TGTGCCAGCAGCTGGGGCGAGAGCCTTAGCAATCAGCCCCAGCATTTT
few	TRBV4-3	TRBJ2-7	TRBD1	CASSQEGDRRTYEQYF	TGCGCCAGCAGCCAAGAGGGGGACAGACGAACCTACGAGCAGTACTTC
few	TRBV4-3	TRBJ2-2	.	CASSPGAGTLPGELFF	TGCGCCAGCAGCCCTGGTGCAGGGACCCTGCCCGGGGAGCTGTTTTTT
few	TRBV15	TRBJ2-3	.	CATSRADLTDTQYF	TGTGCCACCAGCAGGGCCGACTTAACAGATACGCAGTATTTT
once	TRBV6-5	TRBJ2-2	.	CASSLRRWAGELFF	TGTGCCAGCAGTTTGAGGCGTTGGGCCGGGGAGCTGTTTTTT
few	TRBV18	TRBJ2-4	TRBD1	CASSPPAGQGQNIQYF	TGTGCCAGCTCACCACCGGCGGGACAGGGTCAAAACATTCAGTACTTC
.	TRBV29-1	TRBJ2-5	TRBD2	CSVEDHSGAETQYF	TGCAGCGTTGAAGATCACAGCGGGGCGGAGACCCAGTACTTC
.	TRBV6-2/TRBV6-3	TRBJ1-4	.	CASSSVIGGGDKLFF	TGTGCCAGCAGTTCCGTGATAGGTGGTGGCGATAAACTGTTTTTT
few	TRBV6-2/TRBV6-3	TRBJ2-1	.	CASNTPWRGGYNEQFF	TGTGCCAGCAATACCCCGTGGAGGGGGGGTTACAATGAGCAGTTCTTC
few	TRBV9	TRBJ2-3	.	CASSVVGSLSTDTQYF	TGTGCCAGCAGCGTAGTGGGCAGCTTGAGCACAGATACGCAGTATTTT
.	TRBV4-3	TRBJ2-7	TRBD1	CASSQVAGGRSEQYF	TGCGCCAGCAGCCAAGTGGCAGGGGGCAGGTCCGAGCAGTACTTC
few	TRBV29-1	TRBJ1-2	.	CSVRGGESPTNYGYTF	TGCAGCGTTCGTGGGGGGGAGTCACCTACAAACTATGGCTACACCTTC
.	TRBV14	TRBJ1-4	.	CASSQLPRATNEKLFF	TGTGCCAGCAGCCAACTCCCTCGAGCAACTAATGAAAAACTGTTTTTT
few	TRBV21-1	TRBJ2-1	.	CASSNRQGTYNEQFF	TGTGCCAGCAGCAACAGACAGGGAACCTACAATGAGCAGTTCTTC
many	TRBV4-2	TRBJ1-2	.	CASSPDANYGYTF	TGTGCCAGCAGCCCGGACGCTAACTATGGCTACACCTTC
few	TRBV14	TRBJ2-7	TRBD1	CASSQETGTDLEQYF	TGTGCCAGCAGCCAAGAAACCGGGACAGATTTAGAGCAGTACTTC
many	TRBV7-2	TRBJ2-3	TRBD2	CASSLRTSGTDTQYF	TGTGCCAGCAGCTTACGGACTAGCGGGACAGATACGCAGTATTTT
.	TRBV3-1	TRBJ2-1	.	CASSQTGYRYNEQFF	TGTGCCAGCAGCCAGACAGGCTATCGGTACAATGAGCAGTTCTTC
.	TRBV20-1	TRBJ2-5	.	CSAIGARTQETQYF	TGCAGTGCCATTGGGGCCAGAACCCAAGAGACCCAGTACTTC
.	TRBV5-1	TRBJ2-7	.	CASSLVTGAYEQYF	TGCGCCAGCAGCTTGGTAACAGGCGCCTACGAGCAGTACTTC
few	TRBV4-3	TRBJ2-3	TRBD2	CASSQDLTSLDTDTQYF	TGCGCCAGCAGCCAAGATTTGACTAGCTTAGACACAGATACGCAGTATTTT
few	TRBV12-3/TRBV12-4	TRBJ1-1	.	CASSLKGKTEAFF	TGTGCCAGCAGTTTAAAAGGGAAGACTGAAGCTTTCTTT
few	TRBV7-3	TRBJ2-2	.	CASSTYGGELFF	TGTGCCAGCAGCACCTACGGGGGGGAGCTGTTTTTT
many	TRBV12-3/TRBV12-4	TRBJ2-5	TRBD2	CASRTGTSRFETQYF	TGTGCCAGCAGAACCGGGACTAGTCGTTTTGAGACCCAGTACTTC
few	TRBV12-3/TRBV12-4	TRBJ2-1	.	CASSFRVRTTYNEQFF	TGTGCCAGCAGTTTCCGGGTTCGAACAACCTACAATGAGCAGTTCTTC
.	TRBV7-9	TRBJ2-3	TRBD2	CASSLPPSGGTDTQYF	TGTGCCAGCAGCTTACCGCCTAGCGGGGGCACAGATACGCAGTATTTT
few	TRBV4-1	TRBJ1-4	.	CASSYGTSQRKLFF	TGCGCCAGCAGCTACGGGACGTCTCAAAGGAAACTGTTTTTT
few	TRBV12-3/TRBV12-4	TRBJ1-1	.	CASSSGPRGTEAFF	TGTGCCAGCAGTTCCGGGCCCCGCGGCACTGAAGCTTTCTTT